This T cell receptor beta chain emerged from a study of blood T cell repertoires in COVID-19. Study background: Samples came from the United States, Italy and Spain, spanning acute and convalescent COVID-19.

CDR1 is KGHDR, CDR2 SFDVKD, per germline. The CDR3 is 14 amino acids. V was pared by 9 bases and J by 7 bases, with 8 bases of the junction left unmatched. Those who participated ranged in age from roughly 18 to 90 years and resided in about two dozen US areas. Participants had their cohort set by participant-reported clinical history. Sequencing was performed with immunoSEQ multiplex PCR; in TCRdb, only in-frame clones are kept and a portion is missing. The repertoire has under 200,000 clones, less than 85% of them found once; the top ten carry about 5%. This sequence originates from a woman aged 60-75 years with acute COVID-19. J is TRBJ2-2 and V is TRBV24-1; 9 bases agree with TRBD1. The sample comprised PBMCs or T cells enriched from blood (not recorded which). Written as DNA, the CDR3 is TGTGCCACCGGCCGGGACAGGGTGGGCGGGGAGCTGTTTTTT. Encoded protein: CATGRDRVGGELFF.